Presented here are 29 T cell receptor beta chains from one specimen sequenced in a study of cytomegalovirus exposure and HLA in healthy donors. Primers included in the PCR were 60 Vbeta and 13 Jbeta primers. Generated by immunoSEQ multiplex PCR, the TCRdb table keeps only in-frame clones and is missing some. The profile shows 55,000 to 65,000 clones, roughly 90% of them singletons. Sequencing input: PBMCs. Receptors originate from a man aged 25 to 45 in good health and CMV-seropositive.

V usage is TRBV6-5 and J usage is TRBJ2-5; D perhaps matches TRBD1 (6 bases). CDR1 and CDR2 from the germline V gene are MNHEY and SVGAGI. V shed 6 bases and J shed 1 base, with 9 bases lying between them. The CDR3 has 13 residues. CDR3 coding DNA: TGTGCCAGCAGACACAGGGTCCAAGAGACCCAGTACTTC. Amino acid sequence: CASRHRVQETQYF.

The J gene is TRBJ2-7, the V gene TRBV9; 8 bases fit TRBD1. This CDR3 contains 13 residues. V was pared by 4 bases and J by 7 bases, with 7 bases of the junction left unmatched. CDR1 and CDR2 from the germline V gene are SGDLS and YYNGEE. CDR3 loop: CASSLQGDEEQYF. DNA of the CDR3: TGTGCCAGCAGCTTACAGGGGGACGAGGAGCAGTACTTC.

The V and J genes are TRBV21-1 and TRBJ1-1. TRBV21-1 is recorded as a pseudogene. The CDR3 has 14 amino acids. The CDR3: CASSTGNKVTEAFF. In DNA form, the CDR3 reads TGTGCCAGCAGCACGGGGAACAAGGTCACTGAAGCTTTCTTT.

This clone was observed a handful of times. V is TRBV14 and J is TRBJ2-5; perhaps TRBD2 as D (5 bases). Trimming left V 5 bases short and J 5 bases short, with 24 bases between. CDR1 is SGHDN and CDR2 is FVKESK in the germline V gene. The CDR3 is made up of 17 amino acids. The CDR3 loop reads CASSADAPAGGKETQYF. The CDR3, as DNA: TGTGCCAGCAGCGCGGACGCGCCGGCCGGAGGTAAGGAGACCCAGTACTTC.

This clone was picked up one time. V is TRBV10-3 and J is TRBJ2-2; 8 bases align to TRBD2. The CDR3 loop spans 16 amino acids. J was trimmed by 2 bases and V by 3 bases; bases with no gene match: 5. Germline V lookup: CDR1 ENHRY, CDR2 SYGVKD. In DNA, the CDR3 is TGTGCCATCAGTGATTTAACTAGCGGCAACACCGGGGAGCTGTTTTTT. It is translated as CAISDLTSGNTGELFF.

The chain recombines TRBV28 with TRBJ1-5; 10 nucleotides agree with TRBD1. CDR1 is MDHEN, CDR2 SYDVKM, per germline. V trimming: 6 bases; J trimming: 7 bases; junction bases outside the gene matches: 12. This CDR3 is built from 16 residues. DNA of the CDR3: TGTGCCAGCAGAGCCCCACGACAGGGGGCCAGGCAGCCCCAGCATTTT. Protein: CASRAPRQGARQPQHF.

A remark on this clone: Other DNA sequences in this sample translate to the same CDR3. The rearrangement uses TRBV13 and TRBJ2-3, with D maybe TRBD1 (5 bases). This CDR3 is built from 16 residues. V lost 5 bases and J 1 base, leaving 16 bases between the germline ends. Germline V gene data show CDR1 as PRHDT and CDR2 as FYEKMQ (reference sequence). The CDR3 loop reads CASSPARASGTDTQYF. CDR3 bases: TGTGCCAGCAGCCCGGCCAGGGCTTCGGGCACAGATACGCAGTATTTT.

This chain connects TRBV18 to TRBJ2-5; 8 nucleotides agree with TRBD1. CDR1 and CDR2 from the germline V gene are KGHSH and LQKENI. The CDR3 contains 14 residues. Trimming took 6 bases from V and 5 from J; bases not matched to a gene: 8. CDR3 residues: CASSPRTGRETQYF. The CDR3 bases are TGTGCCAGCTCCCCTAGGACAGGGCGGGAGACCCAGTACTTC.

This clone has a single count. The chain uses TRBV6-6 and TRBJ1-2; D is ambiguous. Germline V gene sequence: CDR1 MNHNY, CDR2 SVGAGI (reference sequence). The V end lost 0 bases, the J end lost 5 bases, and 13 bases lay between the germline ends. The CDR3 runs to 15 residues. The CDR3 DNA sequence: TGTGCCAGCAGTTACTCGTCAACAGCTCCTTATGGCTACACCTTC. Its translation: CASSYSSTAPYGYTF.

The CDR3 here is CASSPDTISGNTIYF. As DNA, the CDR3 is TGTGCCAGCAGCCCTGACACCATCTCTGGAAACACCATATATTTT. The chain combines TRBV28 with TRBJ1-3; D is uncertain. Trimming shortened V by 6 bases and J by 0 bases, and 12 bases separated the two germline ends. From germline, CDR1 is MDHEN and CDR2 SYDVKM. The CDR3 loop spans 15 amino acids.

The J gene is TRBJ2-5, the V gene TRBV28; TRBD2 agrees at 11 bases. From germline, CDR1 is MDHEN and CDR2 SYDVKM. The V and J ends lost 5 bases and 3 bases, in that order; junction bases with no gene match: 14. This CDR3 region has 18 residues. CDR3 coding DNA: TGTGCCAGCAGTCAGAGACCCCACCTACTAGCGGGAGAAGAGACCCAGTACTTC. Translated, it gives CASSQRPHLLAGEETQYF.

This rearrangement joins TRBV5-1 to TRBJ2-3; 11 bases match TRBD2. J lost 5 bases, V lost 4 bases, and 9 bases had no gene match. The CDR3 runs to 16 residues. Germline lookup yields CDR1 SGHRS and CDR2 YFSETQ. DNA of the CDR3: TGCGCCAGCAGCCCTCAACTAGCGGGAGTCGGAGATACGCAGTATTTT. Translated: CASSPQLAGVGDTQYF.

J is TRBJ2-7 and V is TRBV23-1; 7 bases are shared with TRBD1. TRBV23-1 counts as an open reading frame of uncertain function. The trim removed 6 bases at V and 0 bases at J, leaving 2 bases unmatched. This CDR3 spans 13 amino acids. CDR3: CASRGQSSYEQYF. CDR3 nucleotide sequence: TGCGCCAGCAGGGGACAGAGCTCCTACGAGCAGTACTTC.

The chain carries TRBV28 and TRBJ1-1; the D gene is possibly TRBD1 (6 bases). Per the germline V gene, CDR1 is MDHEN and CDR2 is SYDVKM. V gave up 2 bases and J gave up 0 bases, with 10 bases separating them. This CDR3 region has 15 residues. The CDR3: CASSLLGGLNTEAFF. Here the CDR3 DNA reads TGTGCCAGCAGTTTACTTGGGGGCTTGAACACTGAAGCTTTCTTT. Combining the CDR3 with reference TRBV28 and TRBJ1-1 gives the whole variable domain DVKVTQSSRYLVKRTGEKVFLECVQDMDHENMFWYRQDPGLGLRLIYFSYDVKMKEKGDIPEGYSVSREKKERFSLILESASTNQTSMYLCASSLLGGLNTEAFFGQGTRLTVV.

V is TRBV6-1 and J is TRBJ1-5, with D tentatively TRBD1 (6 bases). V lost 10 bases to trimming and J lost 6 bases, with 19 bases between them. The CDR3 length is 14 residues. CDR1 MNHNS and CDR2 SASEGT come from the germline V gene. CDR3 sequence reads: CATHRVGIRQPQHF. CDR3 nucleotides: TGTGCCACCCACAGGGTAGGGATTCGTCAGCCCCAGCATTTT.

The chain uses TRBV11-2 and TRBJ2-5; 7 bases map to TRBD2. V dropped 4 bases and J dropped 5; count of bases not matched to a gene: 7. This CDR3 is built from 14 residues. Per germline, CDR1 SGHAT and CDR2 FQNNGV. The CDR3 DNA reads TGTGCCAGCAGCTCCCATCTCGGGGGGGAGACCCAGTACTTC. Translating it yields CASSSHLGGETQYF.

In regard to this clone: At one of its ends the junction is not consistent with the germline gene, which may arise from a read error. The chain is built from TRBV19 and TRBJ2-1; D not resolved. The CDR3 spans 14 residues. Germline CDR1 reads LNHDA; CDR2 reads SQIVND (reference sequence). In DNA, the CDR3 is TGTGCCAGTAGTATAGACGGCTCCTACAGTGAGCAGTTCTTC. It translates to CASSIDGSYSEQFF.

In its sample, this clone was seen once. This chain joins TRBV29-1 and TRBJ2-1, with TRBD2 matching over 10 bases. Trimming took 5 bases from V and 0 from J; bases not matched to a gene: 13. CDR1 SQVTM and CDR2 ANQGSEA come from the germline V gene. This CDR3 is built from 18 residues. The CDR3 protein is CSVTNRGRLAGSYNEQFF. CDR3 nucleotide sequence: TGCAGCGTTACAAATCGGGGGAGACTAGCGGGCTCCTACAATGAGCAGTTCTTC.

This chain connects TRBV12-5 to TRBJ2-7; 7 nucleotides match TRBD1. The CDR3 covers 14 residues. Looked up from germline, CDR1 is LGHNT and CDR2 is FRNRAP. V dropped 4 bases and J dropped 6; count of bases not matched to a gene: 9. The CDR3 sequence is CASGSRDSIREQYF. The CDR3 DNA is TGTGCTAGTGGTTCCCGGGACAGTATACGCGAGCAGTACTTC.

V and J are TRBV28 and TRBJ2-7; D might be TRBD1 (6 bases). This CDR3 has 15 residues. The germline V gene encodes CDR1 MDHEN and CDR2 SYDVKM. V was trimmed by 4 bases and J by 0 bases, leaving 13 bases between them. For the CDR3, the DNA is TGTGCCAGCAGTTCGGGACACGGCATCTCCTACGAGCAGTACTTC. It encodes CASSSGHGISYEQYF.

The CDR3 loop is CASTRGTKTNTEAFF. The CDR3 DNA is TGTGCCAGCACCCGAGGCACAAAAACGAACACTGAAGCTTTCTTT. The rearrangement uses TRBV6-5 and TRBJ1-1; D call uncertain. Trimming cost V 7 bases and J 1 base, with 16 bases left between them. Germline V lookup: CDR1 MNHEY, CDR2 SVGAGI. The CDR3 contains 15 residues.

V usage is TRBV11-3 and J usage is TRBJ1-5; a weak D match, TRBD1 (5 bases). The CDR3 is 15 amino acids. The V and J ends lost 5 bases and 0 bases respectively, with 11 bases between them. The V gene's germline CDR1 is SGHNT and CDR2 YENEEA. The CDR3: CASSPGRDSNQPQHF. The CDR3 DNA reads TGTGCCAGCAGCCCAGGCAGGGATAGCAATCAGCCCCAGCATTTT.

The rearrangement uses TRBV28 and TRBJ1-1; D is uncertain. Trimming shortened V by 5 bases and J by 6 bases, and 10 bases separated the two germline ends. The CDR3 loop spans 12 amino acids. Germline V gives CDR1 MDHEN, CDR2 SYDVKM. As DNA, the CDR3 is TGTGCCAGCAGTCAGGTATTCGCTGAAGCTTTCTTT. As protein: CASSQVFAEAFF.

This clone was seen more than once but under ten times. This rearrangement joins TRBV2 to TRBJ2-7; 7 bases are a match to TRBD2. CDR1 and CDR2 (germline): SNHLY, FYNNEI. With V trimmed by 4 bases and J by 5 bases, 5 bases remained unmatched. This CDR3 is built from 13 residues. The CDR3 here is CASSVGRENEQYF. The CDR3 nucleotides are TGTGCCAGCAGTGTGGGGCGGGAGAACGAGCAGTACTTC.

This clone was observed a few times. The V gene is TRBV30, the J gene TRBJ2-5; weak D call: TRBD2 (5 bases). The germline gives CDR1 GTSNPN, CDR2 SVGIG (reference sequence). Trimming cost V 5 bases and J 1 base, with 8 bases left between them. There are 12 residues in the CDR3. The CDR3 DNA sequence: TGTGCCTGGGGCCGGGGCCAAGAGACCCAGTACTTC. Its translation is CAWGRGQETQYF.

J is TRBJ1-1 and V is TRBV30; 8 nucleotides match TRBD1. The trim removed 0 bases at V and 1 base at J, leaving 1 base unmatched. This CDR3 has 14 amino acids. Germline CDR1 is GTSNPN and CDR2 is SVGIG (reference sequence). The CDR3 coding sequence is TGTGCCTGGAGTGTTGGGACAGGGAACACTGAAGCTTTCTTT. Its protein product is CAWSVGTGNTEAFF.

CDR3 sequence reads: CASSQTDRGSYEQYF. As DNA, the CDR3 is TGCGCCAGCAGCCAGACTGACAGGGGGTCCTACGAGCAGTACTTC. The chain couples TRBV4-1 to TRBJ2-7, with 9 bases aligning to TRBD1. The germline CDR1 and CDR2 sequences are MGHRA and YSYEKL. V lost 3 bases and J lost 1; bases outside the gene matches: 4. This CDR3 contains 15 residues.

The chain joins TRBV11-1 to TRBJ2-5; TRBD1 agrees at 11 bases. CDR3 size: 16 residues. The germline gives CDR1 SGHAT, CDR2 FQDESV (reference sequence). J lost 3 bases, V lost 5 bases, and 8 bases had no gene match. The CDR3 loop reads CASSNGGQGAEETQYF. CDR3 nucleotides: TGTGCCAGCAGCAACGGAGGACAGGGGGCTGAAGAGACCCAGTACTTC.

The genes are TRBV5-1 and TRBJ2-3; 8 bases agree with TRBD1. The CDR3 totals 16 residues. Germline V CDR1 and CDR2: SGHRS, YFSETQ. V lost 1 base, J lost 2 bases, and 6 bases stayed unmatched. The CDR3 DNA sequence: TGCGCCAGCAGCTTGCACACAGGGGGGCCCACAGATACGCAGTATTTT. Translation: CASSLHTGGPTDTQYF.